One and the same sample provided the 21 T cell receptor beta chains below, sequenced in a study of identical twins. Each CDR3 protein is one row after TCRdb ran MiXCR on the 5' RACE reads. The table has around 680,000 distinct CDR3 sequences, 8.5% to 9% seen once. Separately, the same data were catalogued under a study of yellow fever vaccine responses in identical twins.

The sample comprised PBMCs. The receptors shown here come from a woman aged 18-29 years in good health.

This clonotype was observed at least ten times. The chain recombines TRBV10-3 with TRBJ2-3; TRBD2 aligns across 8 bases. The CDR3 contains 15 residues. In germline, CDR1 is ENHRY, CDR2 SYGVKD. The ends lost 4 bases at V and 0 bases at J; junction bases unmatched: 3. The CDR3 loop is CAISGTSGSTDTQYF. DNA of the CDR3: TGTGCCATCAGTGGAACTAGCGGAAGCACAGATACGCAGTATTTT.

This chain joins TRBV6-5 and TRBJ2-5, with D perhaps being TRBD1 or TRBD2 (5 bases each). Germline CDR1 and CDR2: MNHEY and SVGAGI. The CDR3 length is 16 residues. V lost 0 bases and J 4 bases, leaving 15 bases between the germline ends. This chain's CDR3 is CASSYSRGLLRETQYF. CDR3 nucleotide sequence: TGTGCCAGCAGTTACTCGAGGGGCCTGTTGAGAGAGACCCAGTACTTC.

This chain joins TRBV20-1 and TRBJ2-7, with TRBD1 matching 8 bases. The CDR3 totals 20 residues. The V and J ends lost 2 bases and 0 bases, in that order; junction bases with no gene match: 21. In germline, CDR1 is DFQATT, CDR2 SNEGSKA (reference sequence). The CDR3 nucleotides read TGCAGTGCTAGACCTCTAGACAGGGGCCTCCCCCCTAGGAGCTCCTACGAGCAGTACTTC. It encodes CSARPLDRGLPPRSSYEQYF.

This clonotype was detected ten times or more. As DNA, the CDR3 is TGTGCCAGCAGTTTCCGGGACAGGGTCTACGAGCAGTACTTC. It translates to CASSFRDRVYEQYF. The chain carries TRBV12-3 or TRBV12-4 and TRBJ2-7; 9 bases line up with TRBD1. CDR3 length: 14 residues. Trimming removed 3 bases from V and 3 bases from J; junction bases left unmatched: 3.

The chain couples TRBV29-1 to TRBJ2-1, with TRBD2 matching over 9 bases. The trim removed 7 bases at V and 8 bases at J, leaving 9 bases unmatched. The CDR3 runs to 13 residues. The germline V gene has CDR1 SQVTM and CDR2 ANQGSEA. DNA for the CDR3: TGCAGCGACGCCGGGCGGGAGGGGGATGAGCAGTTCTTC. The encoded protein is CSDAGREGDEQFF.

This clonotype was seen a handful of times. The rearrangement uses TRBV20-1 and TRBJ1-2, with 9 positions matching TRBD1. CDR1 is DFQATT and CDR2 is SNEGSKA in the germline V gene (reference sequence). The CDR3 sequence is 14 residues long. With 0 bases clipped from V and 6 bases from J, the junction kept 5 bases outside the gene matches. As DNA, the CDR3 is TGCAGTGCTAGAGATTGGGACAGGGTGGATGGCTACACCTTC. It translates to CSARDWDRVDGYTF.

The V gene is TRBV28, the J gene TRBJ2-7; TRBD2 matches 10 bases. CDR1 MDHEN and CDR2 SYDVKM come from the germline V gene. V trimming: 6 bases; J trimming: 4 bases; junction bases outside the gene matches: 6. The CDR3 is made up of 14 amino acids. This chain's CDR3 is CASSSAGGLYEQYF. The CDR3 DNA follows: TGTGCCAGCAGCTCAGCGGGAGGGCTATACGAGCAGTACTTC.

This sequence joins TRBV5-1 and TRBJ2-2; maybe TRBD1 (5 bases). V shed 3 bases and J shed 0 bases, with 6 bases lying between them. CDR3 size: 14 residues. Germline-derived CDR1 and CDR2 are SGHRS and YFSETQ. The CDR3, as DNA: TGCGCCAGCAGCTGGGGCACGAACACCGGGGAGCTGTTTTTT. This gives the protein CASSWGTNTGELFF.

This clonotype was counted between two and nine times. The chain joins TRBV9 to TRBJ2-3; possible D gene TRBD1, 5 bases. CDR3 length: 15 amino acids. Germline V gene lookup returns CDR1 SGDLS and CDR2 YYNGEE. V lost 4 bases to trimming and J lost 3 bases, with 15 bases between them. CDR3 nucleotide sequence: TGTGCCAGCAGCCCTGGATGGGGCGTAACAGATACGCAGTATTTT. It codes for CASSPGWGVTDTQYF.

This clonotype has a handful of counts. The rearrangement joins TRBV20-1 to TRBJ1-5, with D hard to call. V lost 3 bases and J lost 0, with 3 bases in between. Germline V gives CDR1 DFQATT, CDR2 SNEGSKA (reference sequence). This CDR3 region has 12 residues. CDR3 bases: TGCAGTGCTAGGTATAGCAATCAGCCCCAGCATTTT. This encodes CSARYSNQPQHF.

The sample holds a few counts of this clonotype. A junction boundary mismatches the germline segment, possibly from a read error. The V gene is TRBV20-1, the J gene TRBJ2-5, with 14 bases that match TRBD2. This CDR3 region has 17 residues. The germline V gene encodes CDR1 DFQATT and CDR2 SNEGSKA (reference sequence). The chain's CDR3 is CSARGLAGGWDGGTQYF. CDR3 coding DNA: TGCAGTGCGAGAGGACTAGCGGGAGGATGGGACGGGGGGACCCAGTACTTC.

Only a few counts were recorded for this clonotype. The chain combines TRBV30 with TRBJ2-2; D gene ambiguous. V was pared by 2 bases and J by 1 base, with 5 bases between. The CDR3 sequence is 13 residues long. Germline V lookup: CDR1 GTSNPN, CDR2 SVGIG (reference sequence). CDR3 DNA sequence: TGTGCCTGGAGTACGTGGAACACCGGGGAGCTGTTTTTT. Amino acid sequence: CAWSTWNTGELFF. The full variable domain, in which reference TRBV30 and TRBJ2-2 provide the parts outside the CDR3, is SQTIHQWPATLVQPVGSPLSLECTVEGTSNPNLYWYRQAAGRGLQLLFYSVGIGQISSEVPQNLSASRPQDRQFILSSKKLLLSDSGFYLCAWSTWNTGELFFGEGSRLTVL.

The rearrangement joins TRBV19 to TRBJ2-1, with D tentatively TRBD1 (6 bases). With 11 bases removed from V and 0 bases from J, the gap between germline ends came to 20 bases. Per the germline V gene, CDR1 is LNHDA and CDR2 is SQIVND (reference sequence). There are 16 residues in the CDR3. This chain's CDR3 is CAPTPTGTHSYNEQFF. In nucleotides, the CDR3 is TGTGCCCCGACCCCCACAGGGACCCACTCCTACAATGAGCAGTTCTTC.

In this sample, this clonotype turned up a few times. This chain uses TRBV19 with TRBJ2-2; 7 bases line up with TRBD2. Germline assignment: CDR1 LNHDA and CDR2 SQIVND (reference sequence). The trim removed 3 bases at V and 4 bases at J, leaving 8 bases unmatched. This CDR3 is built from 16 residues. DNA for the CDR3: TGTGCCAGTAGTATTCTGGCGGGAGTTTTCACCGGGGAGCTGTTTTTT. It encodes CASSILAGVFTGELFF.

This clonotype was seen only a few times. The chain has TRBV20-1 and TRBJ2-1; 7 nucleotides align to TRBD2. The CDR3 length is 16 residues. The ends lost 0 bases at V and 7 bases at J; junction bases unmatched: 12. Germline-derived CDR1 and CDR2 are DFQATT and SNEGSKA (reference sequence). The CDR3 bases are TGCAGTGCTAGAGAAGCGGGACCGGGTGTAGAGAATGAGCAGTTCTTC. Translating it yields CSAREAGPGVENEQFF.

This clonotype showed up just a few times. The chain uses TRBV5-6 and TRBJ2-3; the match to TRBD2 covers 11 bases. Germline CDR1 and CDR2: SGHDT and YYEEEE. There are 17 residues in the CDR3. The junction had 8 bases not matched to a gene; V was cut back by 2 bases and J by 3 bases. The DNA of the CDR3 is TGTGCCAGCAGCTTATTGGGACGGACTAGCGGGACAGATACGCAGTATTTT. It codes for CASSLLGRTSGTDTQYF. The whole variable domain, filled in from reference TRBV5-6 and TRBJ2-3, reads DAGVTQSPTHLIKTRGQQVTLRCSPKSGHDTVSWYQQALGQGPQFIFQYYEEEERQRGNFPDRFSGHQFPNYSSELNVNALLLGDSALYLCASSLLGRTSGTDTQYFGPGTRLTVL.

The genes are TRBV20-1 and TRBJ2-2, with 8 bases fitting TRBD2. J was trimmed by 3 bases and V by 4 bases; bases with no gene match: 10. CDR1 is DFQATT, CDR2 SNEGSKA, per germline (reference sequence). The CDR3 totals 16 residues. The CDR3 region has the DNA TGCAGTGCTACCCCATGGGGGACTAGGGACACCGGGGAGCTGTTTTTT. This sequence encodes CSATPWGTRDTGELFF.

This clonotype was seen a few times. The chain links TRBV11-2 to TRBJ2-3; 9 bases fit TRBD2. The CDR3 runs to 16 residues. Germline lookup yields CDR1 SGHAT and CDR2 FQNNGV. V was pared by 1 base and J by 2 bases, with 4 bases of the junction left unmatched. CDR3 loop: CASSLVAGGPTDTQYF. The CDR3 DNA reads TGTGCCAGCAGCTTAGTGGCGGGAGGGCCCACAGATACGCAGTATTTT.

The chain has TRBV10-1 and TRBJ2-3, with D tentatively TRBD2 (6 bases). With 6 bases removed from V and 3 bases from J, the gap between germline ends came to 13 bases. Germline V CDR1 and CDR2: WNHNN, SYGVQD (reference sequence). The CDR3 contains 14 residues. The chain's CDR3 is CASSNIGGTDTQYF. CDR3 bases: TGCGCCAGCAGCAACATTGGAGGGACAGATACGCAGTATTTT.

J is TRBJ2-7 and V is TRBV7-9; D is possibly TRBD1 or TRBD2 (5 bases each). The germline V and J ends were trimmed by 1 base and 5 bases, with 15 bases remaining between them. The CDR3 has 15 amino acids. CDR1 and CDR2 from the germline V gene are SEHNR and FQNEAQ (reference sequence). CDR3 region: CASSLVPSRDDEQYF. CDR3 nucleotides: TGTGCCAGCAGCTTAGTTCCTAGCCGGGACGACGAGCAGTACTTC. The variable domain in full, completed from reference TRBV7-9 and TRBJ2-7, reads DTGVSQNPRHKITKRGQNVTFRCDPISEHNRLYWYRQTLGQGPEFLTYFQNEAQLEKSRLLSDRFSAERPKGSFSTLEIQRTEQGDSAMYLCASSLVPSRDDEQYFGPGTRLTVT.

This sequence joins TRBV12-3 or TRBV12-4 and TRBJ1-2; D not resolved. V was pared by 5 bases and J by 4 bases, with 5 bases between. This CDR3 region has 11 residues. CDR3 coding DNA: TGTGCCAGCAGTAGGGCCTATGGCTACACCTTC. It yields the protein CASSRAYGYTF.